A single sample gave rise to the 15 T cell receptor beta chains below, sequenced in a study of cytomegalovirus exposure and HLA in healthy donors. Sequenced by immunoSEQ multiplex PCR; TCRdb stores in-frame clones only, minus some. The sample shows 250,000 to 300,000 clones, approximately 86% of them seen only once. The sample consisted of PBMCs. The receptors stem from a woman in her late teens or twenties in good health and CMV-seronegative.

The chain couples TRBV12-5 to TRBJ1-2; D is uncertain. Germline values: CDR1 LGHNT, CDR2 FRNRAP. V was trimmed by 0 bases and J by 4 bases, leaving 9 bases between them. The CDR3 has 14 residues. CDR3 nucleotide sequence: TGTGCTAGTGGTTTGGTACCACAGATCTATGGCTACACCTTC. Translating gives CASGLVPQIYGYTF.

The chain is built from TRBV30 and TRBJ2-1, with TRBD2 identical over 12 bases. The CDR3 runs to 17 residues. The V segment lost 2 bases and the J segment 4 bases; nucleotides outside the gene matches: 9. Per the germline V gene, CDR1 is GTSNPN and CDR2 is SVGIG (reference sequence). The CDR3 reads CAWSTHSGLAGYNEQFF. CDR3 DNA: TGTGCCTGGAGTACTCACTCAGGACTAGCGGGGTACAATGAGCAGTTCTTC.

This clone has only a few counts. At one of its ends the junction is not consistent with the germline gene, which may arise from a read error. The chain recombines TRBV7-7 with TRBJ2-2; 9 positions agree with TRBD1. The CDR3 is made up of 15 amino acids. The germline gives CDR1 SSHAT, CDR2 FNYEAQ (reference sequence). As DNA, the CDR3 is TGTGCTAGCAGCTTGGGGACAGGGCCCACCGGGGAGCTGTTTTTT. It codes for CASSLGTGPTGELFF.

The chain combines TRBV27 with TRBJ2-1, with TRBD1 identical over 7 bases. The J segment lost 8 bases and the V segment lost 2 bases, leaving 6 bases of the junction unmatched. This CDR3 spans 14 amino acids. Germline-derived CDR1 and CDR2 are MNHEY and SMNVEV (reference sequence). DNA of the CDR3: TGTGCCAGCAGTTTAGGCAGGGGGATCGATGAGCAGTTCTTC. It encodes CASSLGRGIDEQFF.

The V and J genes are TRBV6-6 and TRBJ2-1, with D perhaps TRBD1 (5 bases). The CDR3 runs to 12 residues. Trimming pared 5 bases from V and 8 bases from J, leaving 10 bases between. CDR1 MNHNY and CDR2 SVGAGI come from the germline V gene (reference sequence). Here the CDR3 reads CASSNLGDEQFF. The CDR3 nucleotides read TGTGCCAGCAGTAACTTAGGGGATGAGCAGTTCTTC.

This chain links TRBV6-5 with TRBJ1-1, with TRBD1 matching over 7 bases. Germline values: CDR1 MNHEY, CDR2 SVGAGI. J lost 5 bases, V lost 6 bases, and 3 bases had no gene match. The CDR3 totals 12 residues. CDR3 sequence reads: CASRDRPTEAFF. For the CDR3, the DNA is TGTGCCAGCAGGGACAGGCCAACTGAAGCTTTCTTT.

This clone has only a few counts. The chain couples TRBV28 to TRBJ1-2; the match to TRBD1 covers 9 bases. V dropped 6 bases and J dropped 5; count of bases not matched to a gene: 7. Germline V gene data show CDR1 as MDHEN and CDR2 as SYDVKM. The CDR3 sequence is 14 residues long. The CDR3 nucleotides are TGTGCCAGCAGCGACGGACAGGGGACATATGGCTACACCTTC. It encodes CASSDGQGTYGYTF.

CDR3 region: CASRGTGFSMNTEAFF. CDR3 bases: TGTGCCAGCAGGGGGACAGGCTTTTCTATGAACACTGAAGCTTTCTTT. This chain connects TRBV2 to TRBJ1-1; TRBD1 matches 8 bases. The germline V gene has CDR1 SNHLY and CDR2 FYNNEI. CDR3 length: 16 amino acids. J lost 0 bases, V lost 6 bases, and 9 bases had no gene match.

The CDR3 loop reads CASNTRGQFRETQYF. CDR3 sequence (DNA): TGCGCCAGCAACACGAGGGGACAGTTTCGGGAGACCCAGTACTTC. The chain employs TRBV23-1 and TRBJ2-5; TRBD1 matches at 7 bases. TRBV23-1 belongs to the ORF category, with a function that is uncertain. The CDR3 is 15 amino acids. Trimming cost V 7 bases and J 5 bases; bases outside gene matches: 13.

This clone was seen a handful of times. V usage is TRBV18 and J usage is TRBJ2-7; D call uncertain. CDR3 length: 12 amino acids. Germline-derived CDR1 and CDR2 are KGHSH and LQKENI. Trimming shortened V by 2 bases and J by 6 bases, and 8 bases separated the two germline ends. The CDR3 DNA reads as TGTGCCAGCTCACCATCTACCCCCGAGCAGTACTTC. This sequence encodes CASSPSTPEQYF.

This chain links TRBV5-1 with TRBJ1-4; 11 bases line up with TRBD1. The germline V gene encodes CDR1 SGHRS and CDR2 YFSETQ. This CDR3 contains 15 residues. V shed 3 bases and J 8 bases; nucleotides not matched to a gene: 6. The CDR3 DNA reads as TGCGCCAGCAGCTCCTCCGGGACAGGGGGGGAAAAACTGTTTTTT. This translates into CASSSSGTGGEKLFF. Full variable domain (remainder filled in from reference TRBV5-1 and TRBJ1-4): KAGVTQTPRYLIKTRGQQVTLSCSPISGHRSVSWYQQTPGQGLQFLFEYFSETQRNKGNFPGRFSGRQFSNSRSEMNVSTLELGDSALYLCASSSSGTGGEKLFFGSGTQLSVL.

The rearrangement uses TRBV5-1 and TRBJ2-7; D perhaps matches TRBD2 (5 bases). The V end was cut by 4 bases, the J end by 0 bases, with 11 bases between. Germline CDR1 and CDR2: SGHRS and YFSETQ. The CDR3 is made up of 14 amino acids. The CDR3: CASSAGLFSYEQYF. CDR3 in DNA: TGCGCCAGCAGCGCCGGACTCTTCTCCTACGAGCAGTACTTC.

The chain joins TRBV29-1 to TRBJ1-2; D is undetermined. The V end lost 7 bases, the J end lost 8 bases, and 14 bases lay between the germline ends. Germline assignment: CDR1 SQVTM and CDR2 ANQGSEA. The CDR3 runs to 11 residues. DNA for the CDR3: TGCAGCGCCGGGAACCTTGGAGGCTACACCTTC. Translation gives CSAGNLGGYTF.

The chain has TRBV6-1 and TRBJ2-7; a possible D gene is TRBD1 (5 bases). CDR3 length: 12 residues. V lost 5 bases and J lost 5, with 10 bases in between. CDR1 and CDR2 from the germline V gene are MNHNS and SASEGT. The CDR3: CASSQGGHEQYF. CDR3 sequence (DNA): TGTGCCAGCAGTCAGGGCGGCCACGAGCAGTACTTC.

Only a few counts were recorded for this clone. This chain uses TRBV10-3 with TRBJ1-1; a weak D match, TRBD1 (5 bases). CDR3 size: 13 residues. The V end lost 6 bases, the J end lost 2 bases, and 10 bases lay between the germline ends. In germline, CDR1 is ENHRY, CDR2 SYGVKD. This CDR3 reads CAIRTEKNTEAFF. CDR3 nucleotide sequence: TGTGCCATCAGGACAGAGAAAAACACTGAAGCTTTCTTT.